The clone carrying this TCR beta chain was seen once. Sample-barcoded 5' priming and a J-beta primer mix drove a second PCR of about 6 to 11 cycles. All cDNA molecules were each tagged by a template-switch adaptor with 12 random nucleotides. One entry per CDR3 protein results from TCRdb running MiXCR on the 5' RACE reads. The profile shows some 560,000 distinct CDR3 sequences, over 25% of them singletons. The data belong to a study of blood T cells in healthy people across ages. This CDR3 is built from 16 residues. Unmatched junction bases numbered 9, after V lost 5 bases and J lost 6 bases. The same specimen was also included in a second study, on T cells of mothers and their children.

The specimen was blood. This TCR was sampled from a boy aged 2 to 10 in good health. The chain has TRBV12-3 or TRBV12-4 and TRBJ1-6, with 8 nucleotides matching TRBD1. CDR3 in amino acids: CASSPFPDRGNSPLHF. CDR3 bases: TGTGCCAGCAGTCCCTTCCCTGACAGGGGTAATTCACCCCTCCACTTT.